This TCR beta chain was sequenced in a study of blood T cell repertoires in COVID-19. This clone occurred once. The CDR3 is made up of 19 amino acids. Per germline, CDR1 MGHRA and CDR2 YSYEKL. V was clipped by 1 base and J by 1 base; unmatched bases: 4. Profiled with immunoSEQ multiplex PCR; TCRdb holds only in-frame clones, not every one. The sample lists under 250,000 clones; around 85% were seen once. This sequence originates from a man aged 35-49 years with acute or convalescent COVID-19. The sample taken for sequencing was peripheral blood. The chain uses TRBV4-1 and TRBJ2-1, with 16 positions matching TRBD2. The CDR3 DNA reads TGCGCCAGCAGCCAAGGGGGACTAGCGGGAGGGCCTTCCTACAATGAGCAGTTCTTC. This codes for CASSQGGLAGGPSYNEQFF.